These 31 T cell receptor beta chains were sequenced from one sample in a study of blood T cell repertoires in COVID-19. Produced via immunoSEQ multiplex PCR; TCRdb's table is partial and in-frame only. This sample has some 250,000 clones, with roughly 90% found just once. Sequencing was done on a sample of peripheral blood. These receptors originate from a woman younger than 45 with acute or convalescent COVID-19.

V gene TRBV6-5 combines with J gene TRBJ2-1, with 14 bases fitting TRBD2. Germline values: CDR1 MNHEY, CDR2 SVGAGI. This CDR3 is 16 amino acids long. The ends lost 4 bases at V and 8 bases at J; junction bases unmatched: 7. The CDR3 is CASSSPTSGRGDEQFF. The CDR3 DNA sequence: TGTGCCAGCAGTTCACCGACTAGCGGGAGGGGAGATGAGCAGTTCTTC.

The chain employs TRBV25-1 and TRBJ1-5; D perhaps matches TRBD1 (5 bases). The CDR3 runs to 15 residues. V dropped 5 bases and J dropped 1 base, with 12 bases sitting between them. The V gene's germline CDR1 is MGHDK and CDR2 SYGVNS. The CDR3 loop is CASSPLGGSNQPQHF. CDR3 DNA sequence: TGTGCCAGCAGTCCCTTGGGGGGAAGCAATCAGCCCCAGCATTTT.

CDR3: CASSLGRDRGRETQYF. Here the CDR3 DNA reads TGTGCCAGCAGCTTGGGTCGGGACAGGGGAAGGGAGACCCAGTACTTC. The V call is TRBV5-4, the J call TRBJ2-5; 10 bases are a match to TRBD1. Trimming took 0 bases from V and 5 from J; bases not matched to a gene: 7. The V gene's germline CDR1 is SGHNT and CDR2 YYREEE (reference sequence). The CDR3 length is 16 residues.

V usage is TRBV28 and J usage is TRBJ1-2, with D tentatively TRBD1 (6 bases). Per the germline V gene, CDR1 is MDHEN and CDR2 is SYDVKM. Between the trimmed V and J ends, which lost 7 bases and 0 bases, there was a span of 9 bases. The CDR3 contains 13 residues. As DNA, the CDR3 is TGTGCCAGCAACAGGGCAACTAACTATGGCTACACCTTC. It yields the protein CASNRATNYGYTF.

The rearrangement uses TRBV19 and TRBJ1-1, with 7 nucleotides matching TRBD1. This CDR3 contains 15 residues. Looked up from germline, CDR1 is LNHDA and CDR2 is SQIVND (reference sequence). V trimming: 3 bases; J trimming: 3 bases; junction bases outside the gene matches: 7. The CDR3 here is CASSIDRASDTEAFF. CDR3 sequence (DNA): TGTGCCAGTAGTATCGACAGGGCTTCGGACACTGAAGCTTTCTTT. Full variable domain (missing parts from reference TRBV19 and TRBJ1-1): DGGITQSPKYLFRKEGQNVTLSCEQNLNHDAMYWYRQDPGQGLRLIYYSQIVNDFQKGDIAEGYSVSREKKESFPLTVTSAQKNPTAFYLCASSIDRASDTEAFFGQGTRLTVV.

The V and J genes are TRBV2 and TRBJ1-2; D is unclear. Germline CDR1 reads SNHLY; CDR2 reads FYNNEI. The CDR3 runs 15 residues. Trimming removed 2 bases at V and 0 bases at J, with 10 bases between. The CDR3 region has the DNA TGTGCCAGCAGTGAATCCGGGAGGGCTAACTATGGCTACACCTTC. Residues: CASSESGRANYGYTF.

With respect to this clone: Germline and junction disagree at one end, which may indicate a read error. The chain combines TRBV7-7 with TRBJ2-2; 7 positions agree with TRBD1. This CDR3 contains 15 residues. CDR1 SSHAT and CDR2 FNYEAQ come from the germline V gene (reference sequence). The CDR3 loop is CASSRNTGEAGELFF. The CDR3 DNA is TGTGCTAGCAGCCGAAATACAGGGGAAGCCGGGGAGCTGTTTTTT.

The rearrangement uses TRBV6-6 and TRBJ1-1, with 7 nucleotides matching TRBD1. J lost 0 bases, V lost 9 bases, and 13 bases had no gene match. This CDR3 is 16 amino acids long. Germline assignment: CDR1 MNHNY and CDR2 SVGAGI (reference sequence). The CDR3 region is CASTPSRDRMNTEAFF. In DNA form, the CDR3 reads TGTGCCAGTACCCCGAGCAGGGACAGAATGAACACTGAAGCTTTCTTT.

In DNA form, the CDR3 reads TGTGCCAGCAGCTTGATTGGACAGGGCCGGACTGAAGCTTTCTTT. Protein product: CASSLIGQGRTEAFF. The genes are TRBV5-5 and TRBJ1-1, with 8 bases lining up with TRBD1. CDR1 is SGHKS, CDR2 YYEKEE, per germline (reference sequence). Trimming took 1 base from V and 5 from J; bases not matched to a gene: 7. CDR3 length: 15 amino acids.

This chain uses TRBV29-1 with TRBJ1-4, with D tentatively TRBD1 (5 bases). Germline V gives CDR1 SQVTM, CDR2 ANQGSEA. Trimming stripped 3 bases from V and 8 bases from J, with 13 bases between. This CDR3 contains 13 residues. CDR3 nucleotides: TGCAGCGTTGAGTCCCAGGGTAGGGAAAAACTGTTTTTT. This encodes CSVESQGREKLFF.

The CDR3, as DNA: TGTGCCAGCAGTTACCCCGGCGGCGGCGCCAACGTCCTGACTTTC. Amino acids: CASSYPGGGANVLTF. This chain links TRBV6-2 or TRBV6-3 with TRBJ2-6; D is ambiguous. The V and J ends lost 2 bases and 7 bases respectively, with 12 bases between them. This CDR3 region has 15 residues. Germline-derived CDR1 and CDR2 are MNHEY and SVGEGT.

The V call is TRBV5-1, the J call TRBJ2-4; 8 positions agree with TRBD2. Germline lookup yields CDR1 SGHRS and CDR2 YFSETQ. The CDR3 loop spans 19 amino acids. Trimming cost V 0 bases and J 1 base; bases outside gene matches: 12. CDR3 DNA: TGCGCCAGCAGCTTGGTACTTAGCGGGGTGATGTCGGCCAAAAACATTCAGTACTTC. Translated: CASSLVLSGVMSAKNIQYF. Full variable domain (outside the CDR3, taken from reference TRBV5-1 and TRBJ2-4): KAGVTQTPRYLIKTRGQQVTLSCSPISGHRSVSWYQQTPGQGLQFLFEYFSETQRNKGNFPGRFSGRQFSNSRSEMNVSTLELGDSALYLCASSLVLSGVMSAKNIQYFGAGTRLSVL.

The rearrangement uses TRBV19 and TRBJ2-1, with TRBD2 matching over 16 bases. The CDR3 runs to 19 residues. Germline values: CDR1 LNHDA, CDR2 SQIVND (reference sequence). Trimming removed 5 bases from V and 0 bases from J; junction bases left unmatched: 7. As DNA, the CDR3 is TGTGCCAGTAGTGAGTCCGGGACTAGCGGGAGGGCCTCCTACAATGAGCAGTTCTTC. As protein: CASSESGTSGRASYNEQFF. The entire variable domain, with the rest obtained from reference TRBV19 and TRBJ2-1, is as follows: DGGITQSPKYLFRKEGQNVTLSCEQNLNHDAMYWYRQDPGQGLRLIYYSQIVNDFQKGDIAEGYSVSREKKESFPLTVTSAQKNPTAFYLCASSESGTSGRASYNEQFFGPGTRLTVL.

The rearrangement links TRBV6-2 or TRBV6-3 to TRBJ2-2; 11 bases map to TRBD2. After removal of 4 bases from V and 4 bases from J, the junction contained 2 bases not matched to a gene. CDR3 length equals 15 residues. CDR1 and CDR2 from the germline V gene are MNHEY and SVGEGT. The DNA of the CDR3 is TGTGCCAGCAGTTCCACTAGCGGGAGCACCGGGGAGCTGTTTTTT. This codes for CASSSTSGSTGELFF.

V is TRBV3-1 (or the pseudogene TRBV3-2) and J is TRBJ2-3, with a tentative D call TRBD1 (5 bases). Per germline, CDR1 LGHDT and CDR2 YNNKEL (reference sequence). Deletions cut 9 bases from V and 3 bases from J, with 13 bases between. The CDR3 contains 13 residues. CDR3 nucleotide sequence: TGTGCCAGTGCGACAGAAGGGACAGATACGCAGTATTTT. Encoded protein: CASATEGTDTQYF.

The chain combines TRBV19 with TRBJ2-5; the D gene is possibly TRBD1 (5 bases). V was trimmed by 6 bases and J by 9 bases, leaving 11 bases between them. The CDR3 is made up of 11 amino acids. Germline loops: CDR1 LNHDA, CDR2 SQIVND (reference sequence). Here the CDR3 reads CASSLGQAQYF. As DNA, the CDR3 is TGTGCCAGTAGCCTGGGGCAGGCCCAGTACTTC.

For the CDR3, the DNA is TGTGCCTGGGGGTCAGGAGGGAGCAATCAGCCCCAGCATTTT. Its protein product is CAWGSGGSNQPQHF. The chain is built from TRBV30 and TRBJ1-5; D gene unclear. Germline assignment: CDR1 GTSNPN and CDR2 SVGIG (reference sequence). Trimming pared 5 bases from V and 1 base from J, leaving 12 bases between. This CDR3 contains 14 residues. Variable domain in full (rest from reference TRBV30 and TRBJ1-5): SQTIHQWPATLVQPVGSPLSLECTVEGTSNPNLYWYRQAAGRGLQLLFYSVGIGQISSEVPQNLSASRPQDRQFILSSKKLLLSDSGFYLCAWGSGGSNQPQHFGDGTRLSIL.

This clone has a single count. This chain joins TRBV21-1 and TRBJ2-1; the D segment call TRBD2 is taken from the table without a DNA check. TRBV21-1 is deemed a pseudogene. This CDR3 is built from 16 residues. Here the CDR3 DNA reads TGTGCCAGCAGCAACGAGCGGGAGGGGCGGGACAATGAGCAGTTCTTC. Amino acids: CASSNEREGRDNEQFF.

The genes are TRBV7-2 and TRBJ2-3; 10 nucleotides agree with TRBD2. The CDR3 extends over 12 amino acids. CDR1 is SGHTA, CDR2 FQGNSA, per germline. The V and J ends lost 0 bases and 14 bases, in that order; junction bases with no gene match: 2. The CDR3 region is CASSLALAGVYF. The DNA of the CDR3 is TGTGCCAGCAGCTTAGCGCTAGCGGGAGTGTATTTT.

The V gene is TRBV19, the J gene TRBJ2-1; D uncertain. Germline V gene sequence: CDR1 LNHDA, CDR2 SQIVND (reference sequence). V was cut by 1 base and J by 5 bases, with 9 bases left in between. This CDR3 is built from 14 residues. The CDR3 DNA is TGTGCCAGTAGTATAGCGGGTCCCAACAATGAGCAGTTCTTC. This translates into CASSIAGPNNEQFF. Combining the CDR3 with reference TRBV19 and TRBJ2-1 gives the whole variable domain DGGITQSPKYLFRKEGQNVTLSCEQNLNHDAMYWYRQDPGQGLRLIYYSQIVNDFQKGDIAEGYSVSREKKESFPLTVTSAQKNPTAFYLCASSIAGPNNEQFFGPGTRLTVL.

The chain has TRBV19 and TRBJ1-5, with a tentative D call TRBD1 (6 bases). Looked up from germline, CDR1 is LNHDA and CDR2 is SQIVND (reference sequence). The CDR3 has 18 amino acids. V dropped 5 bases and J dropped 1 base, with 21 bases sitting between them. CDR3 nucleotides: TGTGCCAGTAGTCCGCGTAGGGGGACCCGGTCGAGCAATCAGCCCCAGCATTTT. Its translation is CASSPRRGTRSSNQPQHF.

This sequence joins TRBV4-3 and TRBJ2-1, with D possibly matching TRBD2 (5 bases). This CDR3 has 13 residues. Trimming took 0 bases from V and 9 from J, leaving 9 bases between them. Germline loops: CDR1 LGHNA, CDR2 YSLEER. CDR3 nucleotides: TGCGCCAGCAGCCAAGATCGGGGAATTGAGCAGTTCTTC. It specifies CASSQDRGIEQFF.

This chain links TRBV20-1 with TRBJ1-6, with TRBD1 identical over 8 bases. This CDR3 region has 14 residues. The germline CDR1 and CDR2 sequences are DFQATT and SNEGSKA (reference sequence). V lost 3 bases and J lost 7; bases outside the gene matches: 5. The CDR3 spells CSASGQGGNSPLHF. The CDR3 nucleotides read TGCAGTGCTAGTGGACAGGGAGGAAATTCACCCCTCCACTTT.

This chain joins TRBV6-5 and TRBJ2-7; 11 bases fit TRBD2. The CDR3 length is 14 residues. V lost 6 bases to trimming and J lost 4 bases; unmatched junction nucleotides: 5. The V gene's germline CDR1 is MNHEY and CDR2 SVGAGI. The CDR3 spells CASSLLAGEYEQYF. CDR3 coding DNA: TGTGCCAGCAGCTTACTAGCGGGAGAGTACGAGCAGTACTTC.

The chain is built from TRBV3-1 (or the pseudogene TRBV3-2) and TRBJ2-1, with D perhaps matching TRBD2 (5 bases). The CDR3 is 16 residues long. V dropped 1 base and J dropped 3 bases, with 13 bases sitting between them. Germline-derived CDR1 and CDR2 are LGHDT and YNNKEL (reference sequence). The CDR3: CASSQGEYSNYNEQFF. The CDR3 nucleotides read TGTGCCAGCAGCCAAGGGGAGTACTCTAACTACAATGAGCAGTTCTTC.

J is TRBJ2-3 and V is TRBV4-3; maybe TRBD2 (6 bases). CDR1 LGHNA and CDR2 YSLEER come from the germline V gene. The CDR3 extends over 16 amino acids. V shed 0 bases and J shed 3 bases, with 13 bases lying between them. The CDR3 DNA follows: TGCGCCAGCAGCCAAGAGGTAGGCGGGATGACAGATACGCAGTATTTT. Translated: CASSQEVGGMTDTQYF.

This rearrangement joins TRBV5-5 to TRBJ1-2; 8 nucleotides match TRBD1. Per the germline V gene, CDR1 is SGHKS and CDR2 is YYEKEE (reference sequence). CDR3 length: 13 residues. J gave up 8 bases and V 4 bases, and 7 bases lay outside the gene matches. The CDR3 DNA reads TGTGCCAGCAGCGATCAGGGGGCGCGGGGCTACACCTTC. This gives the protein CASSDQGARGYTF.

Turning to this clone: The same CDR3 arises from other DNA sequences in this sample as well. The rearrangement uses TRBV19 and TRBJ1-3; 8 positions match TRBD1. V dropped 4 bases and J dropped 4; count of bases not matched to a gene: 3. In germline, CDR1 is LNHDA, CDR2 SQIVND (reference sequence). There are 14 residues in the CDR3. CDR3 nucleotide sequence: TGTGCCAGTAGTAAGACAGGGGCCGGAAACACCATATATTTT. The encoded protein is CASSKTGAGNTIYF.

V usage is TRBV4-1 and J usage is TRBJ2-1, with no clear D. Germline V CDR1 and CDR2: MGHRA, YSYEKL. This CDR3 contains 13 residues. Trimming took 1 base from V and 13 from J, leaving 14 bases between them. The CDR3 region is CASSQVPRVGQFF. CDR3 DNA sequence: TGCGCCAGCAGCCAAGTTCCCCGGGTCGGTCAGTTCTTC.

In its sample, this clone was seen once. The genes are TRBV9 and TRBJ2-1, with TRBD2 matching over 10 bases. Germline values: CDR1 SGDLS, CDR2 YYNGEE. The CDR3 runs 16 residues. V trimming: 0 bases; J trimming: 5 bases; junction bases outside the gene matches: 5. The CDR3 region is CASSVGGTSANNEQFF. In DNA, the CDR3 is TGTGCCAGCAGCGTAGGGGGGACTAGCGCGAACAATGAGCAGTTCTTC.

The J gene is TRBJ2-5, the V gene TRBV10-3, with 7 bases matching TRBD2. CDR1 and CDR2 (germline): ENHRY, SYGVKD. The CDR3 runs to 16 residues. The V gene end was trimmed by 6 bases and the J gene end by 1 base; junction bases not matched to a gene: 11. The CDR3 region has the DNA TGTGCCATCAGAGAGAGCCTGGCGGGAGCCCAAGAGACCCAGTACTTC. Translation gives CAIRESLAGAQETQYF.